This passage covers 11 T cell receptor beta chains from one sample sequenced in a study of patients and donors after allogeneic stem cell transplantation. TCRdb called the RT-PCR reads again in MiXCR, with one record for every CDR3 protein. The sample contains about a million distinct CDR3 sequences, roughly 18% of which appear only once. Sequenced material: blood, either unsorted or a sorted T cell fraction (not recorded which). The receptors were gathered from a human donor who was either an allogeneic HSCT recipient or a stem cell or donor lymphocyte infusion donor (not recorded which). It is not recorded whose cells these are; they may come from a transplant donor.

This clonotype was found a few times. This chain joins TRBV29-1 and TRBJ2-3; the D is unclear. The germline gives CDR1 SQVTM, CDR2 ANQGSEA. V gave up 5 bases and J gave up 2 bases, with 8 bases separating them. CDR3 size: 12 residues. The CDR3 DNA reads TGCAGCGTTCGGACGGCCACAGATACGCAGTATTTT. Encoded protein: CSVRTATDTQYF.

J is TRBJ2-1 and V is TRBV7-3; TRBD1 might be the D (6 bases). Germline CDR1 SGHTA, CDR2 FQGTGA. V shed 4 bases and J shed 2 bases, with 12 bases lying between them. The CDR3 spans 15 residues. The CDR3 DNA is TGTGCCAGCAGCTCAGGACAGAGCGCCTACAATGAGCAGTTCTTC. It yields the protein CASSSGQSAYNEQFF.

This chain joins TRBV18 and TRBJ2-1, with 11 bases fitting TRBD2. There are 19 residues in the CDR3. The germline V gene encodes CDR1 KGHSH and CDR2 LQKENI. V lost 3 bases, J lost 2 bases, and 12 bases stayed unmatched. The DNA for the CDR3 is TGTGCCAGCTCACCTTTTAGGATAGCGGGAGGGCCGACCTACAATGAGCAGTTCTTC. Its translation: CASSPFRIAGGPTYNEQFF.

The chain links TRBV10-3 to TRBJ2-7; possibly TRBD2 for D (5 bases). CDR3 length: 15 residues. Looked up from germline, CDR1 is ENHRY and CDR2 is SYGVKD. V dropped 7 bases and J dropped 1 base, with 17 bases sitting between them. CDR3 coding DNA: TGTGCCATCACTTCCGGGATGGGAGTTTCCTACGAGCAGTACTTC. Its protein product is CAITSGMGVSYEQYF.

This rearrangement joins TRBV29-1 to TRBJ2-5; D assignment may be TRBD1 or TRBD2 (5 bases each). Germline CDR1 reads SQVTM; CDR2 reads ANQGSEA. The germline V and J ends were trimmed by 6 bases and 8 bases, with 22 bases remaining between them. This CDR3 has 14 residues. The CDR3 loop is CSVSRDQKARTQYF. Written as DNA, the CDR3 is TGCAGCGTGAGCCGGGACCAGAAGGCCCGCACCCAGTACTTC.

The V gene is TRBV5-1, the J gene TRBJ2-7; D is ambiguous. V was cut by 0 bases and J by 0 bases, with 10 bases left in between. CDR1 and CDR2 (germline): SGHRS, YFSETQ. The CDR3 runs to 15 residues. Here the CDR3 reads CASSLGGSISYEQYF. The CDR3 coding sequence is TGCGCCAGCAGCTTGGGGGGTTCGATCTCCTACGAGCAGTACTTC.

In this sample, this clonotype turned up a few times. This chain connects TRBV5-1 to TRBJ2-7, with a weak D call TRBD1 (5 bases). Germline V gene sequence: CDR1 SGHRS, CDR2 YFSETQ. The CDR3 has 12 amino acids. Trimming took 5 bases from V and 3 from J, leaving 9 bases between them. The DNA for the CDR3 is TGCGCCAGCAGAGGGGTATTCTACGAGCAGTACTTC. Translated, it gives CASRGVFYEQYF.

The rearrangement joins TRBV7-2 to TRBJ1-6; weak D call: TRBD1 (6 bases). The length of the CDR3 is 15 residues. Germline V gene sequence: CDR1 SGHTA, CDR2 FQGNSA. Trimming stripped 5 bases from V and 10 bases from J, with 18 bases between. The CDR3 DNA is TGTGCCAGCAGCCCTGTTGGGGGGCGCGGGTCACCCCTCCACTTT. Encoded protein: CASSPVGGRGSPLHF.

The sample holds a few counts of this clonotype. The rearrangement uses TRBV20-1 and TRBJ1-4, with D perhaps matching TRBD1 (5 bases). The CDR3 totals 13 residues. V lost 3 bases, J lost 8 bases, and 13 bases lay in between. From germline, CDR1 is DFQATT and CDR2 SNEGSKA (reference sequence). CDR3 sequence (DNA): TGCAGTGCTAGGGAGACAGCTTTCGAAAAACTGTTTTTT. Its translation: CSARETAFEKLFF.

The chain employs TRBV6-5 and TRBJ2-5; D might be TRBD1 or TRBD2, each matching 6 bases. Trimming removed 0 bases from V and 4 bases from J, with 15 bases in between. The germline CDR1 and CDR2 sequences are MNHEY and SVGAGI. CDR3 length equals 16 residues. The CDR3 is CASSYSTGGGGETQYF. CDR3 DNA: TGTGCCAGCAGTTACTCGACGGGCGGAGGGGGAGAGACCCAGTACTTC.

This clonotype was seen repeatedly, ten times or more. The chain recombines TRBV10-3 with TRBJ1-1, with 7 nucleotides matching TRBD1. The CDR3 is 11 residues long. The V and J ends lost 4 bases and 7 bases, in that order; junction bases with no gene match: 0. Per germline, CDR1 ENHRY and CDR2 SYGVKD. The CDR3 nucleotides are TGTGCCATCAGTGCAGGGGGTGAAGCTTTCTTT. Its translation: CAISAGGEAFF.